This T cell receptor (beta chain) was profiled in a study of shared clonotypes between healthy human individuals. Naive CD8 populations comprised CD45RO-negative cells positively selected for CCR7, excluding terminally differentiated effector memory CD45RA+ cells. CDR1 and CDR2 from the germline V gene are MDHEN and SYDVKM. The length of the CDR3 is 13 residues. Trimming pared 3 bases from V and 2 bases from J, leaving 8 bases between. The study, taken as a whole, reports: Donor scarcity curtailed the genetic and exposure-history diversity represented herein.

In the case of this clone: Antigen specificity is unknown. The sample contains more than one DNA sequence encoding this CDR3.

Assay used: immunoSEQ multiplex PCR; TCRdb lists only in-frame clones, some missing. The sample consists of around 2,000,000 clones, about 94% of them appearing once. The material sequenced was naive CD8+ T cells sorted from blood. The TCR comes from a man aged 18 to 29 in good health. The V call is TRBV28, the J call TRBJ2-7; D is undetermined. The CDR3 DNA reads as TGTGCCAGCAGTTTCGGGCTGACCTACGAGCAGTACTTC. Translated, it gives CASSFGLTYEQYF.